The TCR beta chain described here comes from a study of shared clonotypes between healthy human individuals. Study-wide results and caveats: Several donors held around 5% of naive CD4 clonotypes in common.

This clone was seen just once. Its antigen remains unknown. Caucasian adults living in Nashville, Tennessee, provided all samples. The table came from immunoSEQ multiplex PCR; TCRdb's copy has only in-frame clones and leaves some out. Of 2,500,000 or so clones listed, around nine tenths were seen once; the top ten hold 0.13% to 0.15%. CDR1 and CDR2 from the germline V gene are SGHTA and FQGNSA. V lost 5 bases and J lost 2, with 12 bases in between. This CDR3 is built from 14 residues. The receptor comes from a man between 18 and 29 years old in good health. Sequenced: naive CD4+ T cells sorted from blood. Regarding subset: CD45RA+ positively selected. V usage is TRBV7-2 and J usage is TRBJ2-5; D is unclear. The CDR3 region is CASSAINFQETQYF. The CDR3 DNA sequence: TGTGCCAGCAGCGCAATCAATTTTCAAGAGACCCAGTACTTC.